Listed here are 25 T cell receptor beta chains from one sample, sequenced in a study of shared clonotypes between healthy human individuals. Sequencing used immunoSEQ multiplex PCR; TCRdb keeps in-frame clones, though not all of them. The data hold about 2 million clones, with roughly 94% observed a single time. Naive CD8 cells lacked CD45RO, underwent positive selection for CCR7 and left out terminally differentiated effector memory CD45RA+ cells. Input material: naive CD8+ T cells sorted from blood. These receptors were obtained from a man between 18 and 35 years old in good health.

Details on this clone: One junction end disagrees with the germline gene, perhaps due to a read error. V usage is TRBV7-2 and J usage is TRBJ2-3, with no clear D. Germline lookup yields CDR1 SGHTA and CDR2 FQGNSA. This CDR3 comprises 12 residues. CDR3 protein: CASSLANIPADF. The CDR3 DNA is TGTGCCAGCAGCTTAGCCAACATACCCGCGGATTTT.

This CDR3 reads CASSLARGRGSNYGYTF. CDR3 DNA: TGTGCCAGCAGCTTAGCCAGGGGCAGGGGCTCTAACTATGGCTACACCTTC. V and J are TRBV7-2 and TRBJ1-2, with TRBD1 as a possible D gene (6 bases). The germline V gene encodes CDR1 SGHTA and CDR2 FQGNSA. The V gene lost 0 bases and the J gene lost 0 bases, with 14 bases spanning the gap. The CDR3 contains 17 residues.

The CDR3 reads CAWSMRVGESFDTGELFF. In nucleotides, the CDR3 is TGTGCCTGGAGTATGAGGGTCGGGGAATCCTTCGACACCGGGGAGCTGTTTTTT. J is TRBJ2-2 and V is TRBV30; maybe TRBD2 (5 bases). The length of the CDR3 is 18 residues. Germline loops: CDR1 GTSNPN, CDR2 SVGIG (reference sequence). Trimming removed 2 bases from V and 3 bases from J, with 22 bases in between. Drawing the rest from reference TRBV30 and TRBJ2-2, the complete variable domain is SQTIHQWPATLVQPVGSPLSLECTVEGTSNPNLYWYRQAAGRGLQLLFYSVGIGQISSEVPQNLSASRPQDRQFILSSKKLLLSDSGFYLCAWSMRVGESFDTGELFFGEGSRLTVL.

The chain couples TRBV7-9 to TRBJ1-1; TRBD1 might be the D (5 bases). Trimming removed 4 bases from V and 6 bases from J, with 18 bases in between. The CDR3 sequence is 15 residues long. The germline gives CDR1 SEHNR, CDR2 FQNEAQ (reference sequence). The CDR3 protein is CASSSPGGGRAEAFF. In DNA, the CDR3 is TGTGCCAGCAGCTCCCCGGGTGGGGGTAGGGCTGAAGCTTTCTTT.

This clone is a singleton in its sample. The chain is built from TRBV6-1 and TRBJ2-1; D is ambiguous. V dropped 2 bases and J dropped 4 bases, with 12 bases sitting between them. There are 15 residues in the CDR3. Germline lookup yields CDR1 MNHNS and CDR2 SASEGT. The chain's CDR3 is CASSELGGPYNEQFF. The CDR3 DNA reads TGTGCCAGCAGTGAACTCGGTGGACCTTACAATGAGCAGTTCTTC.

The rearrangement joins TRBV29-1 to TRBJ2-5; a weak D match, TRBD1 (6 bases). Germline values: CDR1 SQVTM, CDR2 ANQGSEA. The CDR3 extends over 14 amino acids. Trimming took 3 bases from V and 1 from J, leaving 12 bases between them. The CDR3 spells CSVEGTDSQETQYF. In DNA, the CDR3 is TGCAGCGTTGAGGGAACGGACAGCCAAGAGACCCAGTACTTC.

The V call is TRBV19, the J call TRBJ1-2, with 9 nucleotides matching TRBD1. Germline CDR1 is LNHDA and CDR2 is SQIVND (reference sequence). Trimming removed 4 bases from V and 3 bases from J; junction bases left unmatched: 6. CDR3 size: 15 residues. CDR3 DNA: TGTGCCAGTAGTAGTCTACAGGGGGCGGACTATGGCTACACCTTC. Amino acids: CASSSLQGADYGYTF.

This chain uses TRBV5-1 with TRBJ1-2; the D gene is possibly TRBD1 (6 bases). Germline V gene sequence: CDR1 SGHRS, CDR2 YFSETQ. Deletions cut 4 bases from V and 3 bases from J, with 13 bases between. CDR3 length equals 14 residues. The CDR3 sequence: CASSLERGDYGYTF. CDR3 in DNA: TGCGCCAGCAGCCTTGAGAGGGGGGACTATGGCTACACCTTC.

Details on this clone: Additional DNA sequences in this sample encode the identical CDR3. This sequence joins TRBV4-1 and TRBJ1-1; the D is unclear. CDR3 length: 13 amino acids. Trimming shortened V by 0 bases and J by 2 bases, and 4 bases separated the two germline ends. CDR1 is MGHRA and CDR2 is YSYEKL in the germline V gene. The CDR3 sequence: CASSQDRNTEAFF. Here the CDR3 DNA reads TGCGCCAGCAGCCAAGACCGTAACACTGAAGCTTTCTTT.

The chain recombines TRBV30 with TRBJ1-2, with D hard to call. Germline V gene lookup returns CDR1 GTSNPN and CDR2 SVGIG (reference sequence). V shed 4 bases and J shed 4 bases, with 16 bases lying between them. The CDR3 covers 14 residues. The CDR3, as DNA: TGTGCCTGGACTCTAATAGGGCGTGTCTATGGCTACACCTTC. It encodes CAWTLIGRVYGYTF.

The V and J genes are TRBV10-2 and TRBJ2-3, with TRBD2 matching 8 bases. Germline-derived CDR1 and CDR2 are WSHSY and SAAADI. The CDR3 is 13 amino acids. J gave up 10 bases and V 3 bases, and 6 bases lay outside the gene matches. For the CDR3, the DNA is TGCGCCAGCAGTGATTTGGGGACTAGAGCGCAGTATTTT. Its translation: CASSDLGTRAQYF.

In this sample, this clone turned up once. The chain carries TRBV6-5 and TRBJ2-3; D is unresolved. The CDR3 consists of 14 residues. V was trimmed by 2 bases and J by 4 bases, leaving 10 bases between them. Per the germline V gene, CDR1 is MNHEY and CDR2 is SVGAGI. CDR3: CASSYEALADTQYF. CDR3 bases: TGTGCCAGCAGTTACGAGGCTTTAGCAGATACGCAGTATTTT.

The CDR3 protein is CASTYRQVQETQYF. CDR3 nucleotides: TGTGCCAGCACGTACCGACAGGTCCAGGAGACCCAGTACTTC. The genes are TRBV7-2 and TRBJ2-5, with a weak D call TRBD1 (6 bases). CDR3 length: 14 amino acids. The germline V and J ends were trimmed by 7 bases and 5 bases, with 17 bases remaining between them. Germline V gene lookup returns CDR1 SGHTA and CDR2 FQGNSA.

Worth noting for this clone: The sample contains more than one DNA sequence encoding this CDR3. The CDR3 loop is CASSPDRAYEQYF. Here the CDR3 DNA reads TGTGCCAGCAGCCCCGACAGAGCCTACGAGCAGTACTTC. The chain is built from TRBV7-9 and TRBJ2-7; D might be TRBD1 (5 bases). Trimming removed 5 bases from V and 2 bases from J, with 10 bases in between. Germline CDR1 reads SEHNR; CDR2 reads FQNEAQ (reference sequence). This CDR3 is built from 13 residues.

The V and J genes are TRBV10-2 and TRBJ2-2; D call uncertain. Trimming stripped 6 bases from V and 3 bases from J, with 5 bases between. CDR1 is WSHSY, CDR2 SAAADI, per germline. The CDR3 covers 12 residues. CDR3 amino acids: CASRRDTGELFF. The CDR3 nucleotides are TGCGCCAGCAGAAGGGACACCGGGGAGCTGTTTTTT.

This chain's CDR3 is CASSGLVANEQFF. Written as DNA, the CDR3 is TGTGCCAGCAGCGGACTAGTGGCCAATGAGCAGTTCTTC. The V call is TRBV11-2, the J call TRBJ2-1; 7 positions agree with TRBD2. Germline assignment: CDR1 SGHAT and CDR2 FQNNGV. The CDR3 runs to 13 residues. V was pared by 5 bases and J by 6 bases, with 4 bases of the junction left unmatched.

The CDR3: CASSPQSLGYTF. The DNA of the CDR3 is TGTGCCAGCAGCCCACAGTCTTTGGGCTACACCTTC. The chain links TRBV5-6 to TRBJ1-2; D remains unclear. The CDR3 is 12 amino acids. Trimming took 4 bases from V and 8 from J, leaving 12 bases between them. The germline gives CDR1 SGHDT, CDR2 YYEEEE.

The chain recombines TRBV27 with TRBJ1-6, with no clear D. Trimming left V 6 bases short and J 8 bases short, with 8 bases between. This CDR3 comprises 12 residues. Germline CDR1 reads MNHEY; CDR2 reads SMNVEV (reference sequence). This chain's CDR3 is CASREHDSPLHF. The CDR3 DNA is TGTGCCAGCAGGGAACATGATTCACCCCTCCACTTT.

The chain recombines TRBV7-8 with TRBJ2-1; D call uncertain. This CDR3 contains 14 residues. CDR1 SGHVS and CDR2 FQNEAQ come from the germline V gene. Trimming removed 1 base at V and 3 bases at J, with 7 bases between. CDR3 in DNA: TGTGCCAGCAGCTTAGTGGGGTACTACAATGAGCAGTTCTTC. Translating it yields CASSLVGYYNEQFF. The variable domain in full, completed from reference TRBV7-8 and TRBJ2-1, reads GAGVSQSPRYKVAKRGQDVALRCDPISGHVSLFWYQQALGQGPEFLTYFQNEAQLDKSGLPSDRFFAERPEGSVSTLKIQRTQQEDSAVYLCASSLVGYYNEQFFGPGTRLTVL.

DNA for the CDR3: TGTGCCAGTAGACCCTCGGGACAGGGGTCCTATGGCTACACCTTC. Encoded protein: CASRPSGQGSYGYTF. The chain has TRBV19 and TRBJ1-2, with 10 bases fitting TRBD1. In germline, CDR1 is LNHDA, CDR2 SQIVND (reference sequence). V shed 6 bases, J shed 4 bases, and the junction held 8 bases outside the gene matches. The CDR3 consists of 15 residues.

This chain links TRBV5-8 with TRBJ2-1, with 8 bases identical to TRBD1. The V segment lost 4 bases and the J segment 8 bases; nucleotides outside the gene matches: 11. CDR1 is SGHTS and CDR2 is YDEGEE in the germline V gene. The CDR3 spans 15 residues. The CDR3 region has the DNA TGTGCCAGCAGCCCAGGACAGGGTGGGTACGATGAGCAGTTCTTC. This encodes CASSPGQGGYDEQFF.

The CDR3 sequence is CASSLGRTEYNEQFF. Written as DNA, the CDR3 is TGTGCCAGCAGCTTAGGAAGGACAGAATACAATGAGCAGTTCTTC. The chain joins TRBV7-9 to TRBJ2-1, with D possibly being TRBD1 (6 bases). The V gene lost 1 base and the J gene lost 4 bases, with 11 bases spanning the gap. The length of the CDR3 is 15 residues. Germline loops: CDR1 SEHNR, CDR2 FQNEAQ (reference sequence).

The V gene is TRBV10-3, the J gene TRBJ2-2; no clear D. Trimming removed 4 bases from V and 6 bases from J, with 12 bases in between. Looked up from germline, CDR1 is ENHRY and CDR2 is SYGVKD. CDR3 size: 14 residues. DNA of the CDR3: TGTGCCATCAGTGCAGATAGCACCCCCGGGGAGCTGTTTTTT. Protein: CAISADSTPGELFF.

This clone was observed a handful of times. This CDR3 is also generated by other DNA sequences in the sample. This chain links TRBV5-6 with TRBJ1-3, with a possible D match to TRBD1 (6 bases). Germline CDR1 reads SGHDT; CDR2 reads YYEEEE. Deletions cut 4 bases from V and 1 base from J, with 9 bases between. CDR3 size: 14 residues. CDR3 DNA: TGTGCCAGCAGCCTAGGACAGTCTGGAAACACCATATATTTT. Translation: CASSLGQSGNTIYF. Combining the CDR3 with reference TRBV5-6 and TRBJ1-3 gives the whole variable domain DAGVTQSPTHLIKTRGQQVTLRCSPKSGHDTVSWYQQALGQGPQFIFQYYEEEERQRGNFPDRFSGHQFPNYSSELNVNALLLGDSALYLCASSLGQSGNTIYFGEGSWLTVV.

The chain links TRBV20-1 to TRBJ2-1; possibly TRBD2 for D (6 bases). CDR3 length equals 10 residues. V gave up 7 bases and J gave up 7 bases, with 8 bases separating them. The germline gives CDR1 DFQATT, CDR2 SNEGSKA (reference sequence). This CDR3 reads CSGDFNEQFF. The CDR3, as DNA: TGCAGTGGGGACTTTAATGAGCAGTTCTTC.